The clone carrying this T cell receptor (beta chain) has only a few counts. TCRdb re-called the reads with MiXCR, one entry per CDR3 protein. The table includes about 150,000 distinct CDR3 sequences, 20% to 25% detected once. Trimming left V 2 bases short and J 0 bases short, with 8 bases between. The CDR3 runs to 14 residues. CDR1 is LNHDA, CDR2 SQIVND, per germline (reference sequence). This sample was included in a study of T cell repertoires in cytomegalovirus infection. The V and J genes are TRBV19 and TRBJ2-7; unclear D gene. The sample taken for sequencing was PBMCs. The TCR sequence derives from a human donor in good health (CMV status not recorded). Some clones in this sample may be carry-over from other donors' samples. CDR3 nucleotide sequence: TGTGCCAGTAGTATAACATGGACCTCCTACGAGCAGTACTTC. Its protein product is CASSITWTSYEQYF.